This T cell receptor (beta chain) came from a study of T cells expressing NK-cell markers. Overall study context: Researchers got TCR beta repertoires out of sorted CD3+CD56+NKG2C+, CD3+CD56+NKG2C- and CD3+CD56-NKG2C+ T cells. HCMV seropositivity marked seven of the eight sequenced donors; one was seronegative.

Study-wide results and limits: Clones of NKG2C+ T cells that had expanded were of unclear HCMV specificity.

In the case of this clonotype: The antigen remains undetermined.

The CDR3 length is 13 residues. Per germline, CDR1 DFQATT and CDR2 SNEGSKA (reference sequence). The authors generated TCR beta cDNA through 5'RACE template switching with UMIs. From the 5' RACE reads, TCRdb lists one entry per CDR3 protein and no DNA. The repertoire shows roughly 390,000 distinct CDR3 sequences; the top ten hold around 11%. What was sequenced was blood T cells: a sorted CD56 or NKG2C T cell subset, CD4+ or CD8+ T cells, or bulk PBMC T cells (not recorded which). This chain uses TRBV20-1 with TRBJ1-1; TCRdb reports TRBD1, a call that lacks DNA to check it against. The clonotype originates from a woman in her forties or fifties in good health. CDR3: CSARQGFGTEAFF.